This T cell receptor (beta chain) was identified during a study of T-cell reconstitution after alpha-beta-depleted transplantation in children. Study observations and caveats: T cells produced anew were the main source of T-cell counts and diversity one year after transplant.

The CDR3 sequence is 13 residues long. Germline lookup yields CDR1 MDHEN and CDR2 SYDVKM. The V end was cut by 7 bases, the J end by 7 bases, with 14 bases between. Comments on this clonotype: Its antigen remains unknown.

Unique molecular identifiers were incorporated during preparation of the TCRbeta library. TCRdb analysed the PCR reads with MiXCR anew, one entry per CDR3 protein. The data hold a few hundred thousand distinct CDR3 sequences, with 25% to 30% observed a single time. The receptor was derived from a boy under two years old with Wiskott-Aldrich syndrome, due to receive a stem cell transplant. The material was PBMCs, obtained before TCRalphabeta/CD19-depleted stem cell transplant. The J gene is TRBJ2-1, the V gene TRBV28; D not resolved. DNA for the CDR3: TGTGCCAGCAAGAACCACGTTCCGAATGAGCAGTTCTTC. This codes for CASKNHVPNEQFF.